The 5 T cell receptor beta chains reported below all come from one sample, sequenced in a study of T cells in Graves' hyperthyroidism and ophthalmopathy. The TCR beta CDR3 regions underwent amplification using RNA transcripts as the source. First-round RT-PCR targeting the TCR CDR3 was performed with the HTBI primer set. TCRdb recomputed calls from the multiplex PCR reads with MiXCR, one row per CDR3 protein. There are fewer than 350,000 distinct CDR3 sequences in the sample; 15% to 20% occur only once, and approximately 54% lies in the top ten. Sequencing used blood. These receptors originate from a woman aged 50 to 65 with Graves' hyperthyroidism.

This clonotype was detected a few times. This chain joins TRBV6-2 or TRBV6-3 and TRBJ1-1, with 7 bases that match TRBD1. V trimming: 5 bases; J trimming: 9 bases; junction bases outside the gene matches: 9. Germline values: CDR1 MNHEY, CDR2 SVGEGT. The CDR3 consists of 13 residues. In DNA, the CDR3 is TGTGCCAGCAGTGCACCGACAGGGATTAAAGCTTTCTTT. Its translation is CASSAPTGIKAFF.

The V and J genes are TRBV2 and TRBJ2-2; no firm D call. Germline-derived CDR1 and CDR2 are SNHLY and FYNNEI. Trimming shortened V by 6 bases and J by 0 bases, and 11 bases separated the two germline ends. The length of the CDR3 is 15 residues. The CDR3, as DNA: TGTGCCAGCAGACAAACTCGGGCGAACACCGGGGAGCTGTTTTTT. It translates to CASRQTRANTGELFF.

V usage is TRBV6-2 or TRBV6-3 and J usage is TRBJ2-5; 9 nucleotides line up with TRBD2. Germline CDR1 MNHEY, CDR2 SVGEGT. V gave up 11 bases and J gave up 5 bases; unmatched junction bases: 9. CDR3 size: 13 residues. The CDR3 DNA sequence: TGTGCCGCGGGGGCGGGGGGGTTGGAGACCCAGTACTTC. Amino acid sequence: CAAGAGGLETQYF.

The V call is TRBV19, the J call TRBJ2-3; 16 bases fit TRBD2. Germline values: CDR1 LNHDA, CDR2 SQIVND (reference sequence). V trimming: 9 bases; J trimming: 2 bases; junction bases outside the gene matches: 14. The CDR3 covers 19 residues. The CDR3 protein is CASTTTGTSGRAHTDTQYF. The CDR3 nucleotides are TGTGCCAGCACGACTACCGGGACTAGCGGGAGGGCGCACACAGATACGCAGTATTTT.

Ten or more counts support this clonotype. In DNA form, the CDR3 reads TGTGCCAGCAGCAAGCAGTTCTATGGCTACACCTTC. Translated: CASSKQFYGYTF. V gene TRBV12-3 or TRBV12-4 combines with J gene TRBJ1-2, with D hard to call. V was cut by 6 bases and J by 4 bases, with 9 bases left in between. This CDR3 has 12 residues.